These 9 T cell receptor beta chains came from one sample sequenced in a study of vaccination effects on CD4 cells after COVID-19. Isolation of CD4+ T cells took place after less than twelve days of culture. Their SARS-CoV-2 infection, verified by PCR, occurred between March and December 2020. Two doses of BNT162b2 or mRNA-1273 vaccine were administered to participants. The protocol was immunoSEQ multiplex PCR, while the TCRdb copy is restricted to in-frame clones and leaves out a portion. Of tens of thousands of clones in the sample, 74% were seen once. For these receptors, no antigen is known. Sequencing used CD4+ T cells from PBMCs cultured without peptide, obtained after COVID-19 vaccination. The receptors come from a human donor who had a prior SARS-CoV-2 infection.

The chain is built from TRBV5-5 and TRBJ2-2, with D tentatively TRBD1 (5 bases). Germline-derived CDR1 and CDR2 are SGHKS and YYEKEE (reference sequence). V was trimmed by 4 bases and J by 6 bases, leaving 19 bases between them. The CDR3 totals 16 residues. CDR3 protein: CASSLAGPPRAGELFF. DNA for the CDR3: TGTGCCAGCAGCCTCGCCGGGCCACCCAGGGCCGGGGAGCTGTTTTTT.

The chain recombines TRBV9 with TRBJ2-1; D may be TRBD2 (7 bases). Trimming took 1 base from V and 7 from J, leaving 18 bases between them. The V gene's germline CDR1 is SGDLS and CDR2 YYNGEE. CDR3 size: 16 residues. Written as DNA, the CDR3 is TGTGCCAGCAGCGTATTTACGAGGGGGGGCCAGAATGAGCAGTTCTTC. Its protein product is CASSVFTRGGQNEQFF.

The chain employs TRBV6-6 and TRBJ2-5, with 10 bases that match TRBD2. The ends lost 2 bases at V and 5 bases at J; junction bases unmatched: 5. The length of the CDR3 is 15 residues. From germline, CDR1 is MNHNY and CDR2 SVGAGI (reference sequence). CDR3: CASSYQRGGSETQYF. The CDR3 nucleotides read TGTGCCAGCAGTTACCAGCGGGGGGGGTCGGAGACCCAGTACTTC.

The chain combines TRBV29-1 with TRBJ2-4; 8 nucleotides agree with TRBD2. With V trimmed by 6 bases and J by 9 bases, 10 bases remained unmatched. This CDR3 is built from 13 residues. Germline loops: CDR1 SQVTM, CDR2 ANQGSEA. CDR3 sequence: CSVVLAEGGIQYF. As DNA, the CDR3 is TGCAGCGTCGTACTAGCGGAGGGGGGCATTCAGTACTTC.

This clone came up a few times. V is TRBV7-9 and J is TRBJ1-1; D remains unclear. The V end lost 4 bases, the J end lost 3 bases, and 6 bases lay between the germline ends. CDR1 SEHNR and CDR2 FQNEAQ come from the germline V gene (reference sequence). This CDR3 contains 12 residues. DNA for the CDR3: TGTGCCAGCAGCTCCTGGGACACTGAAGCTTTCTTT. Its translation is CASSSWDTEAFF.

This clone was seen a single time. This chain joins TRBV5-1 and TRBJ2-1, with D unclear. The CDR3 length is 11 residues. Germline assignment: CDR1 SGHRS and CDR2 YFSETQ. V shed 6 bases and J shed 8 bases, with 9 bases lying between them. Here the CDR3 reads CASTRMDEQFF. In nucleotides, the CDR3 is TGCGCCAGCACTCGGATGGATGAGCAGTTCTTC.

The chain joins TRBV2 to TRBJ2-5; TRBD1 matches at 7 bases. V was clipped by 4 bases and J by 4 bases; unmatched bases: 3. Germline V CDR1 and CDR2: SNHLY, FYNNEI. This CDR3 region has 13 residues. CDR3 DNA sequence: TGTGCCAGCAGTGTTTACAGGGGAGAGACCCAGTACTTC. Translation gives CASSVYRGETQYF.

The chain recombines TRBV11-2 with TRBJ1-4; no firm D call. Germline V lookup: CDR1 SGHAT, CDR2 FQNNGV. This CDR3 has 16 amino acids. V was shortened by 3 bases and J by 0 bases, with 11 bases between the two germline ends. The CDR3 region is CASSLFYGATNEKLFF. CDR3 coding DNA: TGTGCCAGCAGCTTGTTCTACGGCGCAACTAATGAAAAACTGTTTTTT.

The rearrangement uses TRBV2 and TRBJ2-1; D might be TRBD2 (6 bases). The CDR3 sequence is 14 residues long. Trimming stripped 8 bases from V and 7 bases from J, with 18 bases between. Looked up from germline, CDR1 is SNHLY and CDR2 is FYNNEI. The CDR3 loop is CASLGGVGQNEQFF. Here the CDR3 DNA reads TGTGCCAGCTTGGGGGGAGTTGGACAAAATGAGCAGTTCTTC.